The entry that follows covers one T cell receptor (beta chain) sequence. Its antigen has not been determined. No quality values exist for individual bases; no much larger clone is one base distant. The sample originates from a study of blood T cell repertoires in COVID-19 (dated by TCRdb to the early 2020s). Looking at the study overall: The collaborator samples originated in the United States, Italy and Spain and spanned the acute and convalescent phases of COVID-19. Deeply sampled blood TCRbeta repertoires from subjects exposed to, actively infected with, or recovered from COVID-19 were included in the dataset. Samples came from the ongoing ImmuneRACE study (first 160 participants) plus 1,254 subjects from 6 global collaborators. Where available, HLA class I and class II types were obtained from metadata supplied by the sample provider rather than from assay-based typing. A freely available public database, intended as a resource for researchers studying the immune response to SARS-CoV-2, is where the repertoires were released. The prospective study material was composed of cDNA or gDNA derived from T cells, B-cell-depleted T cells, or PBMCs. Sample metadata almost always included a de-identified subject ID, COVID-19 status, age in years and sex. General findings and caveats noted by the study authors: Clinical and demographic metadata were provided uncurated, with the amount varying by source and participant.

The immunoSEQ Assay, a bias-controlled multiplex PCR, was used to amplify TCRbeta CDR3 regions from genomic DNA. The study's processing was this. Nucleated cell counts per sample were estimated from amplification of reference gene primers within the assay. Sequence reads were collapsed and filtered to measure the absolute abundance of every unique TCRbeta CDR3 rearrangement. For each sample, productive Simpson clonality was calculated by taking the square root of Simpson's diversity index across productive rearrangements. What TCRdb holds here is the immuneACCESS table cut down to in-frame rearrangements. Part of the clones is not present; checked against another copy, under half of the missing clones reflect an unresolved V gene, and the others are unexplained. That table gives V, J and clone size, and the DNA gave D and trimming. The sample has 200,000 to 250,000 clones on record, almost 90% of them singletons. The biggest ten clones account for more than 13% of the sample.

Germline trimming: 0 bases from V, 5 bases from J; junction bases outside gene matches: 2. The CDR3 runs 14 amino acids, cysteine and phenylalanine included. Left in the record is the CDR3 DNA by itself, 42 bases read in frame from the first base. In the germline V gene, CDR1 corresponds to LGHNA and CDR2 to YSLEER. Participants in the prospective study were aged about 18 to 100 years, lived in 20 to 30 United States geographic areas, and enrolled through a virtual design. In the prospective study, participants were assigned to cohorts based on the clinical history participants reported in a screening survey and a study questionnaire. Exposed participants had been in contact with someone with a PCR-confirmed or clinician-diagnosed COVID-19 case within 2 weeks of study entry. In the prospective study, mobile phlebotomists collected whole blood, serum and a nasopharyngeal or oropharyngeal swab from each participant. Prospective study participants could optionally give additional blood draws and questionnaires over an approximately 2-month period. Blood samples from the prospective study were shipped frozen or at room temperature prior to DNA extraction.

Material for sequencing was PBMCs or T cells enriched from blood (not recorded which). The sequence derives from a young man who had been exposed to COVID-19. The V and J segments used are TRBV4-3 and TRBJ1-2; 8 of the junction bases match TRBD1. The DNA sequence reads TGCGCCAGCAGCCAAGACAGGGGGCCTTATGGCTACACCTTC. Its translation is CASSQDRGPYGYTF.